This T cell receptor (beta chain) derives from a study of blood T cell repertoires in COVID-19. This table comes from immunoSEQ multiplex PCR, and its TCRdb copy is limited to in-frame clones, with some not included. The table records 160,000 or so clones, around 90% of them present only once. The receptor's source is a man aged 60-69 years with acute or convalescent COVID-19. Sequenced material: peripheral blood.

CDR3 sequence reads: CAISASGVGNEQFF. The DNA of the CDR3 is TGTGCCATCAGTGCTAGCGGGGTTGGGAATGAGCAGTTCTTC. This sequence joins TRBV10-3 and TRBJ2-1, with 9 bases aligning to TRBD2. CDR3 length: 14 residues. Germline lookup yields CDR1 ENHRY and CDR2 SYGVKD. Unmatched junction bases numbered 5, after V lost 4 bases and J lost 7 bases.